A selection of T cell receptor beta chains follows, all from one sample in a study of blood T cell repertoires in COVID-19. Only in-frame clones appear in the TCRdb table, and some are missing; sequencing was by immunoSEQ multiplex PCR. The sample gives some 240,000 clones, roughly 87% of which show up once; roughly 5% is in the top ten. Sequenced material: peripheral blood. The origin of the receptors is a middle-aged woman who had recovered from COVID-19. CDR3s include the opening cysteine and the closing phenylalanine or tryptophan. The order of the fields is V gene, clone size, J gene, D gene, CDR3 protein, CDR3 DNA. D genes are given only for firm matches. The listing skips clone size in some rows; elsewhere it reads once, few, many or a size class.

TRBV2,-,TRBJ2-7,TRBD1,CASSEAGDSYEQYF,TGTGCCAGCAGTGAAGCGGGGGACAGTTACGAGCAGTACTTC
TRBV28,-,TRBJ1-2,-,CASSPDKWAAGYTF,TGTGCCAGCAGTCCCGACAAATGGGCTGCTGGCTACACCTTC
TRBV2,-,TRBJ2-5,-,CASSVGREKTQYF,TGTGCCAGCAGTGTGGGACGGGAGAAGACCCAGTACTTC
TRBV3-1/TRBV3-2,-,TRBJ1-3,-,CASSQGGQNSGNTIYF,TGTGCCAGCAGCCAAGGGGGGCAGAACTCTGGAAACACCATATATTTT
TRBV11-2,once,TRBJ2-7,-,CASSWGPGPDLYEQYF,TGTGCCAGCAGCTGGGGGCCGGGACCCGACCTTTACGAGCAGTACTTC
TRBV4-3,hyperexpanded,TRBJ1-4,-,CASSQEAGLQNEKLFF,TGCGCCAGCAGCCAAGAAGCAGGCCTTCAGAATGAAAAACTGTTTTTT
TRBV4-3,-,TRBJ1-4,TRBD1,CASSQDQGTGVAKLFF,TGCGCCAGCAGCCAAGATCAGGGGACAGGGGTTGCAAAACTGTTTTTT
TRBV2,-,TRBJ1-2,-,CASSEERNLGYTF,TGTGCCAGCAGTGAAGAGAGAAATCTTGGCTACACCTTC
TRBV6-5,-,TRBJ1-1,TRBD1,CASSYGQGAPRTEAFF,TGTGCCAGCAGTTACGGACAGGGGGCGCCTAGGACTGAAGCTTTCTTT
TRBV10-1,-,TRBJ2-1,-,CASSESPGVNEQFF,TGCGCCAGCAGTGAGTCGCCAGGGGTCAATGAGCAGTTCTTC
TRBV5-4,-,TRBJ2-7,TRBD1,CASRRETGGAGEQYF,TGTGCCAGCAGACGAGAAACAGGGGGCGCGGGTGAGCAGTACTTC
TRBV24-1,-,TRBJ2-7,TRBD1,CATSDGVRGNEQYF,TGTGCCACCAGTGATGGTGTCAGGGGGAACGAGCAGTACTTC
TRBV27,-,TRBJ2-3,TRBD1,CASSPFPGTGGVWSTDTQYF,TGTGCCAGCAGCCCCTTCCCCGGGACAGGGGGCGTTTGGAGCACAGATACGCAGTATTTT
TRBV30,-,TRBJ1-2,-,CASSDGYTF,TGTGCCTCAAGCGATGGCTACACCTTC
TRBV2,-,TRBJ2-1,TRBD2,CASRTSGYYNEQFF,TGTGCCAGCAGGACTAGCGGGTATTACAATGAGCAGTTCTTC
TRBV6-6,-,TRBJ1-2,-,CASSPDSNYGYTF,TGTGCCAGCAGCCCCGACAGTAACTATGGCTACACCTTC